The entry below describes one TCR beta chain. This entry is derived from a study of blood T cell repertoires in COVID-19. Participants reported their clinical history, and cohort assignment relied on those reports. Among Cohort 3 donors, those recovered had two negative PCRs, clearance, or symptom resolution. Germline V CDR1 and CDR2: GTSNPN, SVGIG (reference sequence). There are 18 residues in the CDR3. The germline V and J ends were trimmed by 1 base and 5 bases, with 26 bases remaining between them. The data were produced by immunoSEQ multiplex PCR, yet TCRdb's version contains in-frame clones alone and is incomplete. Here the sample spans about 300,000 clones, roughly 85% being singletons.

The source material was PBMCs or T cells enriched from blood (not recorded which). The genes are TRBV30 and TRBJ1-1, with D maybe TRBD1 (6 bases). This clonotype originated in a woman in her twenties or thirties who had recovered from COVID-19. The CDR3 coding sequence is TGTGCCTGGAGTGCTCTAGGGGGGATGAACGGGAGGAGGACTGAAGCTTTCTTT. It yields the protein CAWSALGGMNGRRTEAFF.